One sample yielded the 20 T cell receptor beta chains listed below, sequenced in a study of blood T cell repertoires in COVID-19 (dated by TCRdb to the early 2020s). Libraries were prepared through the immunoSEQ multiplex PCR assay. TCRdb took this table from immuneACCESS and kept in-frame rearrangements with V and J called. Such tables lack part of the clones; where checked against another copy, unresolved V genes explain under half of the gap, and the rest is unexplained. The table for this sample lists roughly 67,000 clones; approximately 80% of them were counted only once. The ten largest account for approximately 20% of the sample. The sample was peripheral blood. The receptors shown here come from a human donor in a cohort sampled during active COVID-19.

The V call is TRBV3-1 (or the pseudogene TRBV3-2), the J call TRBJ2-2; D call uncertain. There are 12 residues in the CDR3. V was cut by 2 bases and J by 6 bases, with 4 bases left in between. Germline-derived CDR1 and CDR2 are LGHDT and YNNKEL (reference sequence). CDR3 in amino acids: CASSQLPGELFF. The CDR3 DNA reads as TGTGCCAGCAGCCAACTCCCCGGGGAGCTGTTTTTT.

This clone was recorded only once. The chain joins TRBV5-8 to TRBJ2-5, with 7 bases aligning to TRBD1. J was trimmed by 5 bases and V by 1 base; bases with no gene match: 8. Germline CDR1 SGHTS, CDR2 YDEGEE. The CDR3 is 15 residues long. CDR3 protein: CASSLQGEQGETQYF. The CDR3 DNA reads TGTGCCAGCAGCTTGCAGGGGGAACAGGGGGAGACCCAGTACTTC.

In its sample, this clone was seen a few times. The gene calls are TRBV12-5 and TRBJ1-5; maybe TRBD1 (5 bases). Germline CDR1 reads LGHNT; CDR2 reads FRNRAP. The CDR3 is 18 amino acids. The V end was cut by 0 bases, the J end by 2 bases, with 17 bases between. The CDR3 DNA follows: TGTGCTAGTGGTTTGGTCCCCATACGGCAGGGCGGCAATCAGCCCCAGCATTTT. Protein sequence: CASGLVPIRQGGNQPQHF.

Written as DNA, the CDR3 is TGTGCCAGCAAAAACCGGGACAGATTACAAGAGACCCAGTACTTC. Protein: CASKNRDRLQETQYF. This chain links TRBV5-6 with TRBJ2-5, with 7 bases that match TRBD1. The length of the CDR3 is 15 residues. V lost 6 bases, J lost 2 bases, and 10 bases stayed unmatched. CDR1 is SGHDT and CDR2 is YYEEEE in the germline V gene.

The rearrangement links TRBV15 to TRBJ2-7, with 7 bases lining up with TRBD1. V lost 5 bases and J lost 6; bases outside the gene matches: 4. Per germline, CDR1 LNHNV and CDR2 YYDKDF (reference sequence). The CDR3 runs 12 residues. Here the CDR3 reads CATSPTGSEQYF. In nucleotides, the CDR3 is TGTGCCACCAGCCCGACAGGGAGCGAGCAGTACTTC.

This clone was seen more than once but under ten times. The CDR3 sequence: CASSLAGAPITDTQYF. The CDR3, as DNA: TGTGCCAGCAGTTTAGCGGGGGCCCCTATCACAGATACGCAGTATTTT. This chain connects TRBV6-2 or TRBV6-3 to TRBJ2-3; TRBD2 aligns across 9 bases. V lost 4 bases to trimming and J lost 2 bases; unmatched junction nucleotides: 7. The germline V gene encodes CDR1 MNHEY and CDR2 SVGEGT. There are 16 residues in the CDR3.

The chain uses TRBV28 and TRBJ2-2; D call uncertain. Germline assignment: CDR1 MDHEN and CDR2 SYDVKM. The V end lost 8 bases, the J end lost 2 bases, and 12 bases lay between the germline ends. This CDR3 is 14 amino acids long. CDR3 sequence: CASRELQNTGELFF. In nucleotides, the CDR3 is TGTGCCAGCCGAGAACTACAAAACACCGGGGAGCTGTTTTTT.

This chain joins TRBV18 and TRBJ2-7, with D tentatively TRBD2 (6 bases). With 3 bases removed from V and 6 bases from J, the gap between germline ends came to 9 bases. The CDR3 length is 12 residues. In germline, CDR1 is KGHSH, CDR2 LQKENI. CDR3 amino acids: CASSPDSGEQYF. For the CDR3, the DNA is TGTGCCAGCTCACCGGATAGCGGCGAGCAGTACTTC. The full variable domain, with the rest looked up from reference TRBV18 and TRBJ2-7, is NAGVMQNPRHLVRRRGQEARLRCSPMKGHSHVYWYRQLPEEGLKFMVYLQKENIIDESGMPKERFSAEFPKEGPSILRIQQVVRGDSAAYFCASSPDSGEQYFGPGTRLTVT.

The chain is built from TRBV3-1 (or the pseudogene TRBV3-2) and TRBJ1-5, with TRBD1 as a possible D gene (5 bases). CDR1 LGHDT and CDR2 YNNKEL come from the germline V gene (reference sequence). The germline V and J ends were trimmed by 0 bases and 6 bases, with 9 bases remaining between them. This CDR3 region has 14 residues. The CDR3, as DNA: TGTGCCAGCAGCCAAGACTGGGGCAGTCAGCCCCAGCATTTT. It encodes CASSQDWGSQPQHF.

This chain uses TRBV5-1 with TRBJ2-7; the match to TRBD2 covers 10 bases. This CDR3 is built from 15 residues. Germline assignment: CDR1 SGHRS and CDR2 YFSETQ. After removal of 2 bases from V and 2 bases from J, the junction contained 4 bases not matched to a gene. As DNA, the CDR3 is TGCGCCAGCAGCTTCACCGGGACTAGCGCCTACGAGCAGTACTTC. Translated: CASSFTGTSAYEQYF.

The V gene is TRBV6-6, the J gene TRBJ2-7, with D maybe TRBD1 (6 bases). The V end was cut by 2 bases, the J end by 5 bases, with 13 bases between. Germline CDR1 is MNHNY and CDR2 is SVGAGI (reference sequence). The CDR3 runs 14 residues. In nucleotides, the CDR3 is TGTGCCAGCAGTTACGGTCGTCGACAGGACGAGCAGTACTTC. It encodes CASSYGRRQDEQYF.

The CDR3 spells CASSLRTGELFF. For the CDR3, the DNA is TGTGCCAGCAGCTTGAGAACCGGGGAGCTGTTTTTT. The chain recombines TRBV7-2 with TRBJ2-2; D remains ambiguous. V was pared by 3 bases and J by 5 bases, with 4 bases between. The CDR3 covers 12 residues. Germline loops: CDR1 SGHTA, CDR2 FQGNSA.

This sequence joins TRBV5-1 and TRBJ2-1; D is possibly TRBD2 (6 bases). The CDR3 spans 12 residues. Germline V CDR1 and CDR2: SGHRS, YFSETQ. Trimming cost V 7 bases and J 2 bases, with 7 bases left between them. The CDR3 nucleotides read TGCGCCAGCCGCGGGGCCTACAATGAGCAGTTCTTC. Translation gives CASRGAYNEQFF.

The chain links TRBV27 to TRBJ1-4; 7 bases agree with TRBD1. There are 14 residues in the CDR3. Germline CDR1 MNHEY, CDR2 SMNVEV (reference sequence). V lost 6 bases, J lost 1 base, and 2 bases stayed unmatched. The CDR3 sequence is CASRSGGTNEKLFF. CDR3 DNA: TGTGCCAGCAGATCAGGGGGAACTAATGAAAAACTGTTTTTT.

This rearrangement joins TRBV6-5 to TRBJ1-4, with D uncertain. Germline V gene data show CDR1 as MNHEY and CDR2 as SVGAGI. V was cut by 2 bases and J by 4 bases, with 8 bases left in between. The CDR3 covers 14 residues. CDR3 nucleotide sequence: TGTGCCAGCAGTTACACCGGACTTAATGAAAAACTGTTTTTT. Protein product: CASSYTGLNEKLFF.

The gene calls are TRBV6-5 and TRBJ2-3; 8 nucleotides match TRBD2. With 5 bases clipped from V and 6 bases from J, the junction kept 7 bases outside the gene matches. Germline-derived CDR1 and CDR2 are MNHEY and SVGAGI. The CDR3 covers 14 residues. This CDR3 is CASSPRGAVDTQYF. Here the CDR3 DNA reads TGTGCCAGCAGTCCGCGGGGGGCGGTGGATACGCAGTATTTT.

The V gene is TRBV9, the J gene TRBJ2-3; 10 bases match TRBD1. V lost 1 base to trimming and J lost 4 bases; unmatched junction nucleotides: 9. The V gene's germline CDR1 is SGDLS and CDR2 YYNGEE. This CDR3 spans 17 amino acids. As DNA, the CDR3 is TGTGCCAGCAGCGTATTACGAGGACAGGGGGTGCCAGATACGCAGTATTTT. Amino acid sequence: CASSVLRGQGVPDTQYF.

The gene calls are TRBV10-1 and TRBJ2-3; 9 bases map to TRBD2. The CDR3 is made up of 15 amino acids. J gave up 2 bases and V 4 bases, and 4 bases lay outside the gene matches. CDR1 is WNHNN and CDR2 is SYGVQD in the germline V gene (reference sequence). The CDR3 coding sequence is TGCGCCAGCAGTGCGGCTAGCGGGGACACAGATACGCAGTATTTT. It is translated as CASSAASGDTDTQYF.

The chain recombines TRBV3-1 (or the pseudogene TRBV3-2) with TRBJ2-2; D not certain. The CDR3 has 15 amino acids. Germline CDR1 is LGHDT and CDR2 is YNNKEL (reference sequence). Trimming removed 2 bases from V and 7 bases from J, with 14 bases in between. The CDR3, as DNA: TGTGCCAGCAGCCAATCGTGGCAGCGAGGCGGGGAGCTGTTTTTT. Amino acid sequence: CASSQSWQRGGELFF.

The chain links TRBV7-2 to TRBJ2-2, with D unresolved. Germline V gene data show CDR1 as SGHTA and CDR2 as FQGNSA. V was cut by 2 bases and J by 1 base, with 8 bases left in between. The CDR3 is made up of 15 amino acids. The CDR3 spells CASSLNPGNTGELFF. The CDR3 DNA reads as TGTGCCAGCAGCTTAAACCCAGGGAACACCGGGGAGCTGTTTTTT.